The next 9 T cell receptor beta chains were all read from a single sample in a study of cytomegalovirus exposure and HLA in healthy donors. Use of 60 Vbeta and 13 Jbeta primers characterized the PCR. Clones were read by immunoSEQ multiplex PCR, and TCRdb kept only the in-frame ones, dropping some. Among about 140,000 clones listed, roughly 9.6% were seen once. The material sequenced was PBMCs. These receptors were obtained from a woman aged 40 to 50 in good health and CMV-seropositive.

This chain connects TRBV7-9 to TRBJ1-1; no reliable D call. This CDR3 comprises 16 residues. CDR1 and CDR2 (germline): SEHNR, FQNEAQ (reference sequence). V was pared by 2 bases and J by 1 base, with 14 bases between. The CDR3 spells CASSLLQGEGNTEAFF. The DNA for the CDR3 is TGTGCCAGCAGCTTACTACAAGGAGAGGGGAACACTGAAGCTTTCTTT. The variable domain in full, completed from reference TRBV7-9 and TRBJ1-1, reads DTGVSQNPRHKITKRGQNVTFRCDPISEHNRLYWYRQTLGQGPEFLTYFQNEAQLEKSRLLSDRFSAERPKGSFSTLEIQRTEQGDSAMYLCASSLLQGEGNTEAFFGQGTRLTVV.

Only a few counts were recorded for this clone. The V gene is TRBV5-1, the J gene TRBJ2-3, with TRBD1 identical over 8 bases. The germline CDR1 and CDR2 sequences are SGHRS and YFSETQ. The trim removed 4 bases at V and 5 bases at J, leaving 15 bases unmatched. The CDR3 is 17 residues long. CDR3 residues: CASSREPSGGMIDTQYF. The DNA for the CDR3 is TGCGCCAGCAGCCGGGAGCCCTCAGGGGGCATGATAGATACGCAGTATTTT.

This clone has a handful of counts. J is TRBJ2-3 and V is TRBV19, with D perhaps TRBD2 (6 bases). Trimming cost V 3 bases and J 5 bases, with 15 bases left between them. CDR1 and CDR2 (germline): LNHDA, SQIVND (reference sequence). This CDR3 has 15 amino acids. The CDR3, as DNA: TGTGCCAGTAGTATTATGACTAGGTTGGGAGATACGCAGTATTTT. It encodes CASSIMTRLGDTQYF.

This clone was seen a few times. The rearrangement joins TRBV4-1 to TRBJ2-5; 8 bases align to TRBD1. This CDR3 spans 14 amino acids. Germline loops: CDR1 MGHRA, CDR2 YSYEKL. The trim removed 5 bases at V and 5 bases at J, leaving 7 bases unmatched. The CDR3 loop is CASSVNRGEETQYF. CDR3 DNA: TGCGCCAGCAGCGTTAACAGGGGGGAGGAGACCCAGTACTTC.

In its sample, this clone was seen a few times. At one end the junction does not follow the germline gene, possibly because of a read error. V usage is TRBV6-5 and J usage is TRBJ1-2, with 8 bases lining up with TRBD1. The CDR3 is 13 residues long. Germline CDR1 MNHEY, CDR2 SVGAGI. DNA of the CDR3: TGTGCCAGCAGGGACAGGGTCAGCTATGGCTGCACCTTC. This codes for CASRDRVSYGCTF.

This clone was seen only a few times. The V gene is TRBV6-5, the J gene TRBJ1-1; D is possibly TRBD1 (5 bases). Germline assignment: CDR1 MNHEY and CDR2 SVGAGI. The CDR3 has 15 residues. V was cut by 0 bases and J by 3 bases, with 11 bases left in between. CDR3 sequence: CASSYSSGWDTEAFF. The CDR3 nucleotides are TGTGCCAGCAGTTACTCGTCAGGGTGGGACACTGAAGCTTTCTTT.

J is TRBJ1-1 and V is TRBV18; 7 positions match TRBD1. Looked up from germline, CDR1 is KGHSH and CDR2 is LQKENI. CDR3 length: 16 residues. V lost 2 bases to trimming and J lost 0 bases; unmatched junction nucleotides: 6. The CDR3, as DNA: TGTGCCAGCTCACCAAGTCCGGGACAGATGAACACTGAAGCTTTCTTT. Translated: CASSPSPGQMNTEAFF.

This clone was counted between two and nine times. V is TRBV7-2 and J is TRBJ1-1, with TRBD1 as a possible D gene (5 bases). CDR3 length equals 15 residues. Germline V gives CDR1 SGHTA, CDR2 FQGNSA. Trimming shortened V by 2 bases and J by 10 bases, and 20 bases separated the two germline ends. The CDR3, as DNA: TGTGCCAGCAGCTTAAAAGGTGGAGGGGTAAGTGGAGCTTTCTTT. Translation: CASSLKGGGVSGAFF.

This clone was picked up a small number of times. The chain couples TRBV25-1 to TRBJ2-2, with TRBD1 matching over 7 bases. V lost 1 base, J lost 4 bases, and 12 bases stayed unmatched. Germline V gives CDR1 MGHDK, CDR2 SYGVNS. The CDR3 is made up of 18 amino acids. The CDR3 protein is CASSEFPRGQLGTGELFF. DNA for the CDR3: TGTGCCAGCAGTGAATTTCCAAGGGGACAGCTAGGCACCGGGGAGCTGTTTTTT.